The present T cell receptor (beta chain) was sequenced within a study of blood T cell repertoires in COVID-19. The overall study: PBMCs, B-cell-depleted T cells, or T cells were the source of the cDNA or gDNA that made up the material.

Measured with immunoSEQ multiplex PCR; TCRdb has only the in-frame clones, and not every one. The data show about 200,000 clones, approximately 80% seen once. J was trimmed by 4 bases and V by 5 bases; bases with no gene match: 6. This CDR3 is 17 amino acids long. Germline lookup yields CDR1 LNHDA and CDR2 SQIVND (reference sequence). This chain uses TRBV19 with TRBJ2-1; 15 bases match TRBD2. The clonotype comes from a man in his forties or fifties with acute or convalescent COVID-19. Sequenced material: peripheral blood. CDR3 sequence: CASSSGLAGGKYNEQFF. For the CDR3, the DNA is TGTGCCAGTAGTTCGGGACTAGCGGGAGGAAAATACAATGAGCAGTTCTTC.